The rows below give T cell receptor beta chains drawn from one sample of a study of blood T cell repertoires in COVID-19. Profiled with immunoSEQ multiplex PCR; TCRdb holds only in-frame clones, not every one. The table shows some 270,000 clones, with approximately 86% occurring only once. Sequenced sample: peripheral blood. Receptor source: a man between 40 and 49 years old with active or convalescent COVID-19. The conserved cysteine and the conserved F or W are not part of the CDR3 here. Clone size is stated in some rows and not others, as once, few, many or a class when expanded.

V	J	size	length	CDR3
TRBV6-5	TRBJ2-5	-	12	ASSYGAGEETQY
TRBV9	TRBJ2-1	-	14	ASRGPKEGTYNEQF
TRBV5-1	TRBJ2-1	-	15	ASSLGLAGNSYNEQF
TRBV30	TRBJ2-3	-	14	AWSQTTGSYADTQY
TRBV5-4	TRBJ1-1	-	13	ASSADREGRTEAF
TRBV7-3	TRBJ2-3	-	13	ASSSSGANTDTQY
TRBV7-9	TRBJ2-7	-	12	ASSPTGATYEQY
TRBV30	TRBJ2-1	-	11	AWTSGSYNEQF
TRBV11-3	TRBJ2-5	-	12	ASSRTSGAETQY
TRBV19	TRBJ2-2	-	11	ASYSGISGELF
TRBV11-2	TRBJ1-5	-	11	ASSLTDYQPQH
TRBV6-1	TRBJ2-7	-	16	ASSEARLGRLLSYEQY
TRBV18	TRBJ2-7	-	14	ASSPRAPGETYEQY
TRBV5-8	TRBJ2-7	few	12	ASSPGQGAYEQY
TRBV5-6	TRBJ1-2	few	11	ASSLRQGGGYT
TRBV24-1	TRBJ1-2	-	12	ATSGSTGNYGYT
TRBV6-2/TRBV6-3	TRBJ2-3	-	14	ASSYNSRLDADTQY
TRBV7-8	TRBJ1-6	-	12	ASSSQGDGSPLH
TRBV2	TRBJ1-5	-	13	ASSEGTGGGQPQH
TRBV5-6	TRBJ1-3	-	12	ASSLGGNGNTIY
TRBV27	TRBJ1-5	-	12	ASSITGYNQPQH
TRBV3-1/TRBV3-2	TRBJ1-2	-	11	ASSQDFSYGYT
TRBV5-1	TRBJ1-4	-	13	ASSSSQGAGEKLF
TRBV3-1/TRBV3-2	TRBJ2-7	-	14	ASSPRRQGSTYEQY
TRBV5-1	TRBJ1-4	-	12	ASSLRQGDEKLF
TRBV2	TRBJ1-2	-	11	ASTRTGAFVYT
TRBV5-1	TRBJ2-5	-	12	ASSPAGVQETQY
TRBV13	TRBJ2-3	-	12	ASILGTGKDTQY
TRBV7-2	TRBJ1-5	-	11	ASSSYSNQPQH
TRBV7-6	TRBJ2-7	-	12	ASSYESGPYEQY
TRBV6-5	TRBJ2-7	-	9	ASSDRTPED
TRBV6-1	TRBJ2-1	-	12	ASSEAQGGNEQF
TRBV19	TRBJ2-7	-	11	ASSSGTGLEQY
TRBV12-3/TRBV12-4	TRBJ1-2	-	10	ASRRQDYGYT
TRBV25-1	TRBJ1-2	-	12	ASSGPDRAHGYT
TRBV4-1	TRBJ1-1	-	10	ASSQARTEAF
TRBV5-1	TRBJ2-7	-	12	ASSPSGSDYEQY
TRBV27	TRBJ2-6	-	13	ATRSVNSGANVLT
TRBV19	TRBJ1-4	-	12	ASEDREGYEKLF
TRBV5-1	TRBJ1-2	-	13	ASSQTGVEDYGYT
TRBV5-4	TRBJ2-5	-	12	ASSLGGGQETQY
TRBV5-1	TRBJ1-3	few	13	ASRDGTASGNTIY
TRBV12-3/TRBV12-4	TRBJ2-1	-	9	ASTRGGEQF
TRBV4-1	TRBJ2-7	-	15	ASSPRPTSVSTYEQY
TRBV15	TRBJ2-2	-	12	ATSSDTGPGELF
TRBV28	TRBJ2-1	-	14	ASSRPSGRAYNEQF
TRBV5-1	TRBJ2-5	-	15	ASSPPSAQTHKTAQY
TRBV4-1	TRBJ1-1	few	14	ASSQAPGGLQGEAF
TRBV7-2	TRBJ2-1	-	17	ASSLTGTGGIVSYNEQF
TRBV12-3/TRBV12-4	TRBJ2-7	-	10	ASSSDGYEQY
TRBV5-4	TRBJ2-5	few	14	ASSILTGTTGETQY
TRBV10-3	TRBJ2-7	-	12	AISASGREDEQY
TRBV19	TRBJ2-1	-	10	ASSITGDFLF
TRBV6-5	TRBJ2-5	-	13	ASSPLGTSWETQY
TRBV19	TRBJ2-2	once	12	ASQETMNTGELF
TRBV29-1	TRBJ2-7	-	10	SVDIGQGPTI
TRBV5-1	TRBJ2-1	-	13	ASSLDGMAYNEQF
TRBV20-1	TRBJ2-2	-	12	SASVAGGTGELF
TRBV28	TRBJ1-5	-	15	ASKIGDRGYGNQPQH
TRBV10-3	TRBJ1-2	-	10	AISTGSYGYT